The 26 T cell receptor beta chains below come from one sample, sequenced in a study of T cells in Graves' hyperthyroidism and ophthalmopathy. There were TCR beta CDR3 regions amplified from RNA transcripts. Researchers ran a first-round RT-PCR on the TCR CDR3 using the HTBI primer set. TCRdb reanalysed the multiplex PCR reads using MiXCR and keeps one entry per CDR3 protein. The data hold around 540,000 distinct CDR3 sequences, with about 16% observed a single time. The source material was blood. These receptors were taken from a woman aged 25 to 45 with Graves' ophthalmopathy.

This clonotype has a count of ten or more. The chain joins TRBV10-3 to TRBJ2-7; 8 bases fit TRBD1. With V trimmed by 3 bases and J by 3 bases, 10 bases remained unmatched. CDR1 and CDR2 (germline): ENHRY, SYGVKD. The length of the CDR3 is 16 residues. As DNA, the CDR3 is TGTGCCATCAGTGACCCCTACGGACAGGGAAACTACGAGCAGTACTTC. Translation: CAISDPYGQGNYEQYF.

Remarks on this clonotype: A much larger clone sits a single nucleotide away, making a read error possible. The chain carries TRBV28 and TRBJ1-3, with D uncertain. V lost 3 bases and J 4 bases, leaving 7 bases between the germline ends. There are 13 residues in the CDR3. CDR1 and CDR2 (germline): MDHEN, SYDVKM. The CDR3 nucleotides are TGTGCCAGCAGTTTCGACGACGGAAACACCATATATTTT. Protein sequence: CASSFDDGNTIYF.

This clonotype was recorded at least ten times. V usage is TRBV2 and J usage is TRBJ2-5; 9 bases fit TRBD2. This CDR3 is built from 17 residues. Germline lookup yields CDR1 SNHLY and CDR2 FYNNEI. The V and J ends lost 6 bases and 2 bases, in that order; junction bases with no gene match: 13. The CDR3 DNA follows: TGTGCCAGCAGGTCTTTTCCGGGACTAGCCCCTCAAGAGACCCAGTACTTC. It is translated as CASRSFPGLAPQETQYF.

This clonotype was picked up many times. V usage is TRBV18 and J usage is TRBJ2-1; D ambiguous. CDR3 size: 13 residues. The germline CDR1 and CDR2 sequences are KGHSH and LQKENI. V was cut by 0 bases and J by 8 bases, with 8 bases left in between. CDR3 sequence (DNA): TGTGCCAGCTCACCACCGTCGTGGGATGAGCAGTTCTTC. Protein: CASSPPSWDEQFF.

There are many counts of this clonotype. The junction departs from the called germline gene at one end, perhaps through a read error. The chain recombines TRBV2 with TRBJ1-4; possible D gene TRBD1, 6 bases. The CDR3 sequence is 14 residues long. Germline V gene sequence: CDR1 SNHLY, CDR2 FYNNEI. The chain's CDR3 is CASREGGRNEKLFF. CDR3 coding DNA: TGTGCCAGCAGGGAAGGGGGAAGGAATGAAAAACTGTTTTTT.

This clonotype was seen at least ten times. The chain combines TRBV2 with TRBJ2-1, with D possibly matching TRBD1 (7 bases). In germline, CDR1 is SNHLY, CDR2 FYNNEI. Trimming shortened V by 8 bases and J by 5 bases, and 22 bases separated the two germline ends. The CDR3 has 16 residues. CDR3 in amino acids: CASLRGDRPFDNEQFF. The CDR3 nucleotides read TGTGCCAGCCTCAGGGGGGACAGACCTTTTGACAATGAGCAGTTCTTC.

Many counts were recorded for this clonotype. V usage is TRBV9 and J usage is TRBJ2-7; D may be TRBD1 (6 bases). Germline CDR1 SGDLS, CDR2 YYNGEE. The CDR3 covers 16 residues. The V end lost 4 bases, the J end lost 3 bases, and 20 bases lay between the germline ends. CDR3 DNA: TGTGCCAGCAGCAATAATCAGGGGCTGAACTACTACGAGCAGTACTTC. The encoded protein is CASSNNQGLNYYEQYF.

This clonotype was counted at least ten times. The chain has TRBV5-1 and TRBJ2-1; 9 positions match TRBD1. J lost 7 bases, V lost 3 bases, and 5 bases had no gene match. The CDR3 totals 14 residues. CDR1 and CDR2 from the germline V gene are SGHRS and YFSETQ. The CDR3: CASSSGTGTNEQFF. The CDR3, as DNA: TGCGCCAGCAGCTCCGGGACAGGGACGAATGAGCAGTTCTTC.

This clonotype was observed many times. The chain combines TRBV3-1 with TRBJ2-5; tentatively, D is TRBD2 (5 bases). Trimming pared 0 bases from V and 7 bases from J, leaving 15 bases between. This CDR3 is built from 15 residues. The germline CDR1 and CDR2 sequences are LGHDT and YNNKEL (reference sequence). CDR3 residues: CASSQDRMPAGTQYF. The CDR3 nucleotides are TGTGCCAGCAGCCAAGATCGCATGCCCGCGGGGACCCAGTACTTC.

The CDR3 spells CASSPPGIKLNEQFF. The DNA of the CDR3 is TGTGCCAGCAGTCCCCCAGGGATCAAACTGAATGAGCAGTTCTTC. The genes are TRBV28 and TRBJ2-1; perhaps TRBD1 as D (5 bases). The germline gives CDR1 MDHEN, CDR2 SYDVKM. V shed 5 bases and J shed 7 bases, with 18 bases lying between them. The CDR3 has 15 amino acids.

In this sample, this clonotype turned up many times. The chain combines TRBV28 with TRBJ2-7, with 9 bases fitting TRBD1. The germline CDR1 and CDR2 sequences are MDHEN and SYDVKM. The CDR3 is 14 amino acids. V shed 8 bases and J 5 bases; nucleotides not matched to a gene: 10. The CDR3, as DNA: TGTGCCAGCTTCTCCCGGGACAGGGAGGACGAGCAGTACTTC. Protein: CASFSRDREDEQYF.

This clonotype has a count of ten or more. The V gene is TRBV27, the J gene TRBJ2-7, with 8 bases that match TRBD2. The germline V gene has CDR1 MNHEY and CDR2 SMNVEV (reference sequence). J gave up 5 bases and V 1 base, and 7 bases lay outside the gene matches. This CDR3 has 15 amino acids. The CDR3 DNA reads as TGTGCCAGCAGTTTATTCGGGGGGGGGCTCAACGAGCAGTACTTC. This sequence encodes CASSLFGGGLNEQYF.

This clonotype occurred many times. The chain joins TRBV11-1 to TRBJ1-1; maybe TRBD1 (5 bases). Germline CDR1 is SGHAT and CDR2 is FQDESV (reference sequence). The germline V and J ends were trimmed by 1 base and 0 bases, with 12 bases remaining between them. The CDR3 has 16 amino acids. CDR3 in DNA: TGTGCCAGCAGCTTAGGGACAACCACCGTGAACACTGAAGCTTTCTTT. Encoded protein: CASSLGTTTVNTEAFF.

V usage is TRBV6-1 and J usage is TRBJ1-5; D remains unclear. CDR1 and CDR2 (germline): MNHNS, SASEGT. V was trimmed by 7 bases and J by 4 bases, leaving 14 bases between them. This CDR3 contains 14 residues. The CDR3 reads CASNFRGRNQPQHF. The DNA for the CDR3 is TGTGCCAGCAACTTCCGCGGACGGAATCAGCCCCAGCATTTT.

This clonotype was counted a few times. The rearrangement uses TRBV9 and TRBJ1-1; the D is unclear. This CDR3 region has 12 residues. Germline CDR1 is SGDLS and CDR2 is YYNGEE. Trimming took 4 bases from V and 4 from J, leaving 8 bases between them. The CDR3 coding sequence is TGTGCCAGCAGCCCCCCACGCACTGAAGCTTTCTTT. Amino acid sequence: CASSPPRTEAFF.

This clonotype was detected only a few times. This chain connects TRBV27 to TRBJ2-7, with D possibly TRBD1 on 6 matching bases. Germline CDR1 reads MNHEY; CDR2 reads SMNVEV (reference sequence). V lost 7 bases, J lost 2 bases, and 15 bases lay in between. This CDR3 is built from 14 residues. CDR3 nucleotide sequence: TGTGCCAGCATTAGACAGGAGAGAGCCTACGAGCAGTACTTC. Protein sequence: CASIRQERAYEQYF.

This clonotype was observed a few times. V and J are TRBV7-6 and TRBJ2-1; D may be TRBD2 (5 bases). The ends were cut back, 5 bases at V and 4 bases at J, with 15 bases in the middle. Per germline, CDR1 SGHVS and CDR2 FNYEAQ. The CDR3 is made up of 15 amino acids. The CDR3 is CASSPGGGSYNEQFF. CDR3 in DNA: TGTGCCAGCAGCCCCGGAGGCGGGTCTTACAATGAGCAGTTCTTC.

This clonotype was seen a handful of times. The chain is built from TRBV14 and TRBJ2-7, with TRBD2 as a possible D gene (5 bases). The CDR3 runs to 12 residues. The germline V gene has CDR1 SGHDN and CDR2 FVKESK. The V end was cut by 6 bases, the J end by 7 bases, with 13 bases between. CDR3 coding DNA: TGTGCCAGCAGGCAGGAGGTGGGGGAGCAGTACTTC. It yields the protein CASRQEVGEQYF.

Only a few counts were recorded for this clonotype. The J gene is TRBJ2-1, the V gene TRBV29-1, with D perhaps TRBD2 (6 bases). Germline CDR1 is SQVTM and CDR2 is ANQGSEA. The CDR3 sequence is 14 residues long. Trimming removed 4 bases from V and 8 bases from J, with 18 bases in between. Here the CDR3 reads CSVGRDSPVDEQFF. The CDR3 coding sequence is TGCAGCGTTGGTAGGGACTCGCCCGTCGATGAGCAGTTCTTC.

This clonotype was seen repeatedly, ten times or more. This sequence joins TRBV30 and TRBJ1-5; maybe TRBD1 (5 bases). The germline gives CDR1 GTSNPN, CDR2 SVGIG (reference sequence). The CDR3 sequence is 13 residues long. V lost 2 bases and J lost 5, with 10 bases in between. The CDR3 DNA sequence: TGTGCCTGGAGTTCAGGGACTGATCAGCCCCAGCATTTT. Encoded protein: CAWSSGTDQPQHF.

This clonotype was detected only a few times. The CDR3 DNA reads as TGTGCCAGCAGCTTAGCGGCGGGGGGGGAGGTGCCCCTCCACTTT. It specifies CASSLAAGGEVPLHF. The rearrangement uses TRBV7-2 and TRBJ1-6, with a weak D call TRBD1 (5 bases). There are 15 residues in the CDR3. The germline V gene encodes CDR1 SGHTA and CDR2 FQGNSA. Trimming removed 0 bases at V and 13 bases at J, with 16 bases between.

This clonotype was detected ten times or more. This chain joins TRBV20-1 and TRBJ2-7; 9 bases align to TRBD2. The CDR3 runs 14 residues. Germline CDR1 reads DFQATT; CDR2 reads SNEGSKA (reference sequence). After removal of 3 bases from V and 5 bases from J, the junction contained 8 bases not matched to a gene. CDR3: CSARDSGRGDEQYF. CDR3 DNA: TGCAGTGCTAGGGATAGCGGGAGAGGGGACGAGCAGTACTTC.

This clonotype showed up many times. The chain is built from TRBV6-2 or TRBV6-3 and TRBJ2-7, with 8 bases lining up with TRBD2. CDR1 and CDR2 from the germline V gene are MNHEY and SVGEGT. The CDR3 contains 14 residues. Trimming at V came to 2 bases and at J to 6 bases, leaving 6 bases not matched to a gene. CDR3 amino acids: CASSYVAGGSEQYF. Here the CDR3 DNA reads TGTGCCAGCAGTTACGTGGCGGGAGGAAGCGAGCAGTACTTC.

This clonotype was picked up a small number of times. The chain has TRBV5-8 and TRBJ1-2; D might be TRBD1 (6 bases). Trimming left V 0 bases short and J 4 bases short, with 10 bases between. The germline CDR1 and CDR2 sequences are SGHTS and YDEGEE. The CDR3 length is 14 residues. The CDR3 DNA follows: TGTGCCAGCAGCTTGGGGACAGATCTCTATGGCTACACCTTC. Translated: CASSLGTDLYGYTF. Full variable domain (outside the CDR3, taken from reference TRBV5-8 and TRBJ1-2): EAGVTQSPTHLIKTRGQQATLRCSPISGHTSVYWYQQALGLGLQFLLWYDEGEERNRGNFPPRFSGRQFPNYSSELNVNALELEDSALYLCASSLGTDLYGYTFGSGTRLTVV.

This clonotype showed up just a few times. The V gene is TRBV6-2 or TRBV6-3, the J gene TRBJ2-1, with D unclear. The V end lost 2 bases, the J end lost 0 bases, and 11 bases lay between the germline ends. The CDR3 spans 16 residues. Germline assignment: CDR1 MNHEY and CDR2 SVGEGT. For the CDR3, the DNA is TGTGCCAGCAGTTACCCACGGAGTCACTCCTACAATGAGCAGTTCTTC. This gives the protein CASSYPRSHSYNEQFF.

This clonotype was recorded a few times. The chain carries TRBV30 and TRBJ2-7; possible D gene TRBD2, 6 bases. The germline CDR1 and CDR2 sequences are GTSNPN and SVGIG (reference sequence). Deletions cut 4 bases from V and 3 bases from J, with 7 bases between. CDR3 length equals 11 residues. The CDR3 sequence is CAWTSVYEQYF. CDR3 DNA: TGTGCCTGGACTAGCGTCTACGAGCAGTACTTC.